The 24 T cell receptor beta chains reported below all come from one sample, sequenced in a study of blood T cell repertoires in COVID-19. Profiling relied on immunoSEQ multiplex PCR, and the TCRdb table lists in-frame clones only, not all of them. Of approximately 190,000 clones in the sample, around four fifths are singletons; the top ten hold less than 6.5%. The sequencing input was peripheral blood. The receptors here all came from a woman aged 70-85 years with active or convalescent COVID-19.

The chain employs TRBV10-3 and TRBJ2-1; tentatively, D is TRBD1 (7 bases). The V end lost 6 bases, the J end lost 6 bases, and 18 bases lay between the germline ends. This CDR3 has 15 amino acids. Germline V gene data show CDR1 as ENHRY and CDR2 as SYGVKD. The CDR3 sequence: CAIREGGGVVNEQFF. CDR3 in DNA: TGTGCCATCAGGGAAGGGGGCGGGGTCGTCAATGAGCAGTTCTTC.

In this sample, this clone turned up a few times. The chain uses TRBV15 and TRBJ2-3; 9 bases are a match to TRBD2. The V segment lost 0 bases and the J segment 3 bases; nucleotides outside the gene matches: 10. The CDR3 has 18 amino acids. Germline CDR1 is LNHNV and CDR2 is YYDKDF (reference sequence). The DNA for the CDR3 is TGTGCCACCAGCAGAGATCGTCCCCGGCGGGGGGGAACAGATACGCAGTATTTT. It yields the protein CATSRDRPRRGGTDTQYF.

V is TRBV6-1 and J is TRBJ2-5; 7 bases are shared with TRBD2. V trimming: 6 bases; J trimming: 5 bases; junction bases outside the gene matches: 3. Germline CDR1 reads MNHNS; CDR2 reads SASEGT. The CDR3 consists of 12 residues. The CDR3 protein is CASSPGGETQYF. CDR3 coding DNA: TGTGCCAGCAGCCCGGGGGGTGAGACCCAGTACTTC.

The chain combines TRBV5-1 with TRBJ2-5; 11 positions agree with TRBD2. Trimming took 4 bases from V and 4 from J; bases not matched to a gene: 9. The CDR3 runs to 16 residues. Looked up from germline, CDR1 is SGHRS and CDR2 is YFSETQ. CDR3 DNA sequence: TGCGCCAGCAGCCCTGCGATAGCGGGAGGGGGAGAGACCCAGTACTTC. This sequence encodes CASSPAIAGGGETQYF.

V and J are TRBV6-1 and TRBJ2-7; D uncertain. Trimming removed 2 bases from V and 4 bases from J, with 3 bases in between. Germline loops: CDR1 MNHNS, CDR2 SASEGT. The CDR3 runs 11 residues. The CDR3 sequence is CASSERYEQYF. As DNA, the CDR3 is TGTGCCAGCAGTGAACGTTACGAGCAGTACTTC.

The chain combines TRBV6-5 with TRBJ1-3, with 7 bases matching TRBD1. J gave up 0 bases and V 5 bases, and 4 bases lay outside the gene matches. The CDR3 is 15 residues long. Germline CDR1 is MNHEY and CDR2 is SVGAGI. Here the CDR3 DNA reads TGTGCCAGCAGTCCCAACAGGGGCTCTGGAAACACCATATATTTT. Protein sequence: CASSPNRGSGNTIYF.

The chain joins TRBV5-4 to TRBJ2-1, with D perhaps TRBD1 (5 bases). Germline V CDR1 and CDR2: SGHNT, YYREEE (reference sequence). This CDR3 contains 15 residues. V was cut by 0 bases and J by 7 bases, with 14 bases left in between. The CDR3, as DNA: TGTGCCAGCAGCTTGGTATCAGGGATTGGAAATGAGCAGTTCTTC. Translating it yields CASSLVSGIGNEQFF.

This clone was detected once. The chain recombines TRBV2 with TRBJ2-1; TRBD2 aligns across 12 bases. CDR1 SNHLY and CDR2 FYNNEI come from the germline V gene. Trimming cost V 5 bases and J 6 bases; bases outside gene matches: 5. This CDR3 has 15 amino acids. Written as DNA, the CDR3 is TGTGCCAGCAGTCACCTAGCGGGAGGGATCAATGAGCAGTTCTTC. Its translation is CASSHLAGGINEQFF.

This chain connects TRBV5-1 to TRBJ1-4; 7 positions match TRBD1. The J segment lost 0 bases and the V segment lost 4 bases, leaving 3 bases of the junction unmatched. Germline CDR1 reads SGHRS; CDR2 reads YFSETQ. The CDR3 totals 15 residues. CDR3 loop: CASSGGQATNEKLFF. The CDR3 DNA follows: TGCGCCAGCAGCGGCGGACAGGCAACTAATGAAAAACTGTTTTTT.

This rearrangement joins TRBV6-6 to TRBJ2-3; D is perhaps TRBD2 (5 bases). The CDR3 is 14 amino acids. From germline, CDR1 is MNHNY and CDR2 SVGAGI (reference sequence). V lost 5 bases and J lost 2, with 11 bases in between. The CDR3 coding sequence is TGTGCCAGCAGTCAAGGACTTATCACAGATACGCAGTATTTT. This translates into CASSQGLITDTQYF.

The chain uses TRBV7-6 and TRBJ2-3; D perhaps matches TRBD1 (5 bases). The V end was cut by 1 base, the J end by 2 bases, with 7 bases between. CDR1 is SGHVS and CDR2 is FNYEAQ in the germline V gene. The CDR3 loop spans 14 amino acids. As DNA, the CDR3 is TGTGCCAGCAGCTTAGACAGGCACACAGATACGCAGTATTTT. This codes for CASSLDRHTDTQYF.

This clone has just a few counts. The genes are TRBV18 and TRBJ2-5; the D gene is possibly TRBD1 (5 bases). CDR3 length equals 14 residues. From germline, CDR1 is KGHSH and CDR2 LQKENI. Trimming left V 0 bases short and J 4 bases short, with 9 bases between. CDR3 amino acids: CASSPPRVSETQYF. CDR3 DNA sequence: TGTGCCAGCTCACCACCCAGGGTCTCAGAGACCCAGTACTTC. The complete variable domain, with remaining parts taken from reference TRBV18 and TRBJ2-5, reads NAGVMQNPRHLVRRRGQEARLRCSPMKGHSHVYWYRQLPEEGLKFMVYLQKENIIDESGMPKERFSAEFPKEGPSILRIQQVVRGDSAAYFCASSPPRVSETQYFGPGTRLLVL.

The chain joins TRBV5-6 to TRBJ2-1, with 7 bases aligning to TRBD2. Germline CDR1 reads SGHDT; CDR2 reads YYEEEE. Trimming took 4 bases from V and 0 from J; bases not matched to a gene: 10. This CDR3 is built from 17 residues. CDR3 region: CASSLGGRGGSYNEQFF. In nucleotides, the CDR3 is TGTGCCAGCAGCCTGGGTGGACGCGGGGGCTCCTACAATGAGCAGTTCTTC.

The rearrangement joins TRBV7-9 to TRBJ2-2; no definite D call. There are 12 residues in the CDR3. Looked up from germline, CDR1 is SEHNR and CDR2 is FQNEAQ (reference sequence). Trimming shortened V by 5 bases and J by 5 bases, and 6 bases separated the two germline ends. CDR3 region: CASSPFTGELFF. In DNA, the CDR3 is TGTGCCAGCAGCCCCTTTACCGGGGAGCTGTTTTTT.

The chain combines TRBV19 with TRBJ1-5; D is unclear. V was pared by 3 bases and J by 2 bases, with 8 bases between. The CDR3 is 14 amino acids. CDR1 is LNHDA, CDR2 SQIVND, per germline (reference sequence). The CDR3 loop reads CASSMRVRNQPQHF. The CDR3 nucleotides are TGTGCCAGTAGTATGAGGGTGCGCAATCAGCCCCAGCATTTT.

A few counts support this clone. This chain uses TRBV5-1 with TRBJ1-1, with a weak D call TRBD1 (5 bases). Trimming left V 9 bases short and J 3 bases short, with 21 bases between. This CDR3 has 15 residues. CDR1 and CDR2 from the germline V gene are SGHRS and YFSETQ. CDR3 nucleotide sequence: TGCGCCACCTCGATGGAGGGGCCCTTGGACACTGAAGCTTTCTTT. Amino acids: CATSMEGPLDTEAFF.

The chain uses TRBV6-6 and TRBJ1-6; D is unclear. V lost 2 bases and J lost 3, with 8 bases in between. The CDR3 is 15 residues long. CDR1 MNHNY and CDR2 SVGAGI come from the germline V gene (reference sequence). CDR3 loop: CASSYSGSYNSPLHF. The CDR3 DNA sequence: TGTGCCAGCAGTTACAGTGGGAGCTATAATTCACCCCTCCACTTT.

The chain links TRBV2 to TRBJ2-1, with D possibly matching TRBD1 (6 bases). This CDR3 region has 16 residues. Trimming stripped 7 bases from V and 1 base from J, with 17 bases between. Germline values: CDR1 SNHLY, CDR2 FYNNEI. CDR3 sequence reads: CASTRNHRGSYNEQFF. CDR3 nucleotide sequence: TGTGCCAGCACCCGAAATCATAGGGGGTCCTACAATGAGCAGTTCTTC.

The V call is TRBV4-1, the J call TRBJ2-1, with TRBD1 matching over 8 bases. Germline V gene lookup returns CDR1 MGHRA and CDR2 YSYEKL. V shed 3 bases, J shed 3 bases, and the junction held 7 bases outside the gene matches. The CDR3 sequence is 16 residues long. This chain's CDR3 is CASSQKPTGDYNEQFF. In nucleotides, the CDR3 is TGCGCCAGCAGCCAGAAACCGACAGGGGACTACAATGAGCAGTTCTTC.

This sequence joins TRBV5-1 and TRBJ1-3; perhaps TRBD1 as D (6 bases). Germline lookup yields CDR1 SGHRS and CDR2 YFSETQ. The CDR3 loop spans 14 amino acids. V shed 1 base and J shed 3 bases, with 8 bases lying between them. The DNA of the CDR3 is TGCGCCAGCAGCTTGTCAGGGGATGGAAACACCATATATTTT. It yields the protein CASSLSGDGNTIYF.

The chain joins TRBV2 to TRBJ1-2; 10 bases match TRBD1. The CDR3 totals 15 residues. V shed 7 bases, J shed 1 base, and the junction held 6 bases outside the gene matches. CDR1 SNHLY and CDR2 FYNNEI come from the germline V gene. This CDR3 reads CASIRDRGYNYGYTF. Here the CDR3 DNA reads TGTGCCAGCATCCGGGACAGGGGATATAACTATGGCTACACCTTC.

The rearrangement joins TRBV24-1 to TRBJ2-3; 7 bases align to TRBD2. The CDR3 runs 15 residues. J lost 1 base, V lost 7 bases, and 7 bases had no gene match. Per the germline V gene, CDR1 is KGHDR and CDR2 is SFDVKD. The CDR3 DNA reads TGTGCCACCAGCTCACAGCGGGACGGCACAGATACGCAGTATTTT. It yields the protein CATSSQRDGTDTQYF.

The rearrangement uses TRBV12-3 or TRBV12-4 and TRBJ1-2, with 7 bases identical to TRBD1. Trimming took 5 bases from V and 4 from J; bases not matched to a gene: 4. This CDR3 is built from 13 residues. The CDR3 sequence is CASSIRDSYGYTF. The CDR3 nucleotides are TGTGCCAGCAGTATCAGGGACAGCTATGGCTACACCTTC.

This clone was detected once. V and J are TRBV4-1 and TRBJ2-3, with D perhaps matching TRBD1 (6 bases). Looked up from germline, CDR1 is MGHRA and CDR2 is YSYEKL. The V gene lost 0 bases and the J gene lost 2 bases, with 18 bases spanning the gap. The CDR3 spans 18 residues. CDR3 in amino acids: CASSQDEGARGPTDTQYF. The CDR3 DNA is TGCGCCAGCAGCCAAGATGAAGGGGCCAGGGGACCCACAGATACGCAGTATTTT.